A single sample gave rise to the 19 T cell receptor beta chains below, sequenced in a study of blood T cell repertoires in COVID-19. Generated by immunoSEQ multiplex PCR, the TCRdb table keeps only in-frame clones and is missing some. This sample has tens of thousands of clones, with less than 85% found just once. Specimen: peripheral blood. The receptors were sampled from a woman of 80 years or more with acute or convalescent COVID-19.

This chain joins TRBV5-5 and TRBJ2-7, with 7 nucleotides matching TRBD2. Losses at the gene ends were 5 bases for V and 6 bases for J; bases not matched to a gene: 11. Germline lookup yields CDR1 SGHKS and CDR2 YYEKEE (reference sequence). The CDR3 covers 14 residues. The CDR3 DNA sequence: TGTGCCAGCAGTCCCCGGATTGAGCGGGGCGAGCAGTACTTC. This translates into CASSPRIERGEQYF.

V and J are TRBV30 and TRBJ1-4; D perhaps matches TRBD1 (5 bases). The CDR3 is 15 residues long. Trimming stripped 4 bases from V and 5 bases from J, with 17 bases between. CDR1 GTSNPN and CDR2 SVGIG come from the germline V gene (reference sequence). The CDR3 sequence is CAWTKGQGYNEKLFF. The CDR3 bases are TGTGCCTGGACGAAAGGGCAGGGATACAATGAAAAACTGTTTTTT.

The chain combines TRBV5-5 with TRBJ1-2; 7 nucleotides line up with TRBD1. The CDR3 is 12 amino acids. Germline trimming cut 2 bases from V and 7 bases from J; bases unmatched to any gene: 2. CDR1 SGHKS and CDR2 YYEKEE come from the germline V gene (reference sequence). CDR3 in amino acids: CASSFDRAGYTF. As DNA, the CDR3 is TGTGCCAGCAGCTTCGACAGGGCTGGCTACACCTTC.

This clone has a single count. This chain joins TRBV9 and TRBJ2-5; TRBD2 aligns across 9 bases. The trim removed 4 bases at V and 7 bases at J, leaving 8 bases unmatched. The V gene's germline CDR1 is SGDLS and CDR2 YYNGEE. The CDR3 is 14 residues long. As DNA, the CDR3 is TGTGCCAGCAGCTTCCCGCGGGAGGGGGGGACCCAGTACTTC. It translates to CASSFPREGGTQYF.

The chain is built from TRBV18 and TRBJ1-3; D is perhaps TRBD1 (6 bases). Germline V CDR1 and CDR2: KGHSH, LQKENI. CDR3 length: 14 amino acids. Trimming cost V 9 bases and J 2 bases, with 14 bases left between them. The CDR3 DNA sequence: TGTGCCAGTTCAACAGGGCCGGCTGGAAACACCATATATTTT. It translates to CASSTGPAGNTIYF.

The chain is built from TRBV5-6 and TRBJ2-5; TRBD1 is a possible D gene (7 bases). V lost 2 bases, J lost 5 bases, and 16 bases lay in between. The CDR3 has 15 residues. Per the germline V gene, CDR1 is SGHDT and CDR2 is YYEEEE. CDR3 sequence reads: CASSLTGEVWETQYF. The CDR3 DNA sequence: TGTGCCAGCAGCTTAACAGGGGAGGTCTGGGAGACCCAGTACTTC.

The chain couples TRBV27 to TRBJ2-1; 9 bases line up with TRBD2. V gave up 4 bases and J gave up 5 bases; unmatched junction bases: 9. The length of the CDR3 is 16 residues. Looked up from germline, CDR1 is MNHEY and CDR2 is SMNVEV (reference sequence). The CDR3 coding sequence is TGTGCCAGCAGTTGGGGACTAGCTGTGGGCGACAATGAGCAGTTCTTC. This translates into CASSWGLAVGDNEQFF.

The CDR3 DNA reads TGCGCCAGCAGCCTGGAGAGGGTAAGCTATGGCTACACCTTC. Its translation is CASSLERVSYGYTF. V is TRBV5-1 and J is TRBJ1-2, with D uncertain. Germline CDR1 is SGHRS and CDR2 is YFSETQ. CDR3 length: 14 amino acids. The germline V and J ends were trimmed by 4 bases and 4 bases, with 14 bases remaining between them. Variable domain in full (rest from reference TRBV5-1 and TRBJ1-2): KAGVTQTPRYLIKTRGQQVTLSCSPISGHRSVSWYQQTPGQGLQFLFEYFSETQRNKGNFPGRFSGRQFSNSRSEMNVSTLELGDSALYLCASSLERVSYGYTFGSGTRLTVV.

The V and J genes are TRBV6-5 and TRBJ2-5; 13 bases are shared with TRBD2. The length of the CDR3 is 15 residues. V shed 4 bases and J 5 bases; nucleotides not matched to a gene: 4. Germline-derived CDR1 and CDR2 are MNHEY and SVGAGI. The CDR3 DNA follows: TGTGCCAGCAGTTCTCAGACTAGCGGGAGGGAGACCCAGTACTTC. Translated, it gives CASSSQTSGRETQYF.

The chain links TRBV7-9 to TRBJ1-1; D is uncertain. Germline V gene sequence: CDR1 SEHNR, CDR2 FQNEAQ (reference sequence). The CDR3 runs to 14 residues. Deletions cut 6 bases from V and 3 bases from J, with 14 bases between. In DNA, the CDR3 is TGTGCCAGCAGTTTCAGTCGTCTTGACACTGAAGCTTTCTTT. Its protein is CASSFSRLDTEAFF. The whole variable domain, remainder taken from reference TRBV7-9 and TRBJ1-1, is DTGVSQNPRHKITKRGQNVTFRCDPISEHNRLYWYRQTLGQGPEFLTYFQNEAQLEKSRLLSDRFSAERPKGSFSTLEIQRTEQGDSAMYLCASSFSRLDTEAFFGQGTRLTVV.

The CDR3 region is CASSLDYNSGYTF. CDR3 in DNA: TGTGCCAGCAGCTTGGACTATAACAGCGGCTACACCTTC. The chain carries TRBV7-2 and TRBJ1-2; D remains unclear. The CDR3 spans 13 residues. The V and J ends lost 3 bases and 8 bases respectively, with 13 bases between them. CDR1 SGHTA and CDR2 FQGNSA come from the germline V gene.

This chain connects TRBV11-3 to TRBJ2-2; 8 bases match TRBD2. The CDR3 consists of 16 residues. V lost 3 bases and J lost 1; bases outside the gene matches: 4. Germline lookup yields CDR1 SGHNT and CDR2 YENEEA. The CDR3 reads CASSLAGGWNTGELFF. CDR3 DNA: TGTGCCAGCAGCTTGGCGGGAGGCTGGAACACCGGGGAGCTGTTTTTT. Filled out from reference TRBV11-3 and TRBJ2-2, the complete variable domain reads EAGVVQSPRYKIIEKKQPVAFWCNPISGHNTLYWYLQNLGQGPELLIRYENEEAVDDSQLPKDRFSAERLKGVDSTLKIQPAELGDSAVYLCASSLAGGWNTGELFFGEGSRLTVL.

J is TRBJ2-3 and V is TRBV15, with 9 bases matching TRBD2. Germline assignment: CDR1 LNHNV and CDR2 YYDKDF (reference sequence). Losses at the gene ends were 4 bases for V and 6 bases for J; bases not matched to a gene: 11. The CDR3 covers 16 residues. CDR3 sequence (DNA): TGTGCCACCAGCACTCTAATAGCGGGAGAGGGGGATACGCAGTATTTT. This gives the protein CATSTLIAGEGDTQYF.

This clone was found a few times. The chain couples TRBV4-3 to TRBJ2-2; maybe TRBD2 (6 bases). Germline CDR1 and CDR2: LGHNA and YSLEER. V dropped 1 base and J dropped 11 bases, with 11 bases sitting between them. The CDR3 contains 13 residues. The CDR3 spells CASSQVPAGELFF. DNA for the CDR3: TGCGCCAGCAGCCAAGTCCCCGCGGGAGAGCTGTTTTTT.

The chain links TRBV5-1 to TRBJ2-3; no firm D call. This CDR3 spans 15 amino acids. Germline V gene data show CDR1 as SGHRS and CDR2 as YFSETQ. V was cut by 0 bases and J by 0 bases, with 8 bases left in between. The CDR3 sequence is CASSLVETSTDTQYF. The CDR3 DNA sequence: TGCGCCAGCAGCTTGGTAGAGACTAGCACAGATACGCAGTATTTT.

The rearrangement joins TRBV6-1 to TRBJ2-3; D is unclear. Germline values: CDR1 MNHNS, CDR2 SASEGT. The CDR3 totals 15 residues. The germline V and J ends were trimmed by 3 bases and 0 bases, with 10 bases remaining between them. The CDR3 region has the DNA TGTGCCAGCAGTGACCGCGGAGCTAGCACAGATACGCAGTATTTT. This translates into CASSDRGASTDTQYF.

The chain's CDR3 is CASSRDTSRGLTDTQYF. CDR3 DNA: TGTGCCAGCAGCCGCGACACCTCCAGGGGTCTCACAGATACGCAGTATTTT. The chain combines TRBV5-4 with TRBJ2-3, with a weak D call TRBD1 (6 bases). Germline V lookup: CDR1 SGHNT, CDR2 YYREEE (reference sequence). The CDR3 is 17 amino acids. Trimming pared 4 bases from V and 2 bases from J, leaving 20 bases between.

Written as DNA, the CDR3 is TGTGCCAGCAGTTTAGACAGGGCCACTGAAGCTTTCTTT. This gives the protein CASSLDRATEAFF. The V and J genes are TRBV2 and TRBJ1-1; TRBD1 agrees at 7 bases. V shed 5 bases, J shed 4 bases, and the junction held 4 bases outside the gene matches. Germline CDR1 SNHLY, CDR2 FYNNEI. The length of the CDR3 is 13 residues.

Here the CDR3 reads CASSLLAGAGGEQYF. The DNA of the CDR3 is TGTGCCAGCAGCCTCCTAGCGGGAGCGGGTGGAGAGCAGTACTTC. This rearrangement joins TRBV7-2 to TRBJ2-7; 10 bases fit TRBD2. Trimming cost V 5 bases and J 7 bases; bases outside gene matches: 11. From germline, CDR1 is SGHTA and CDR2 FQGNSA. The CDR3 runs 15 residues.